The clone carrying this T cell receptor beta chain was seen a single time. Its antigen is as yet unknown. An end of the junction does not agree with germline; a read error may underlie this. The data stem from a study of post-analysis software for immune sequencing data. The overall study: Patients had relapsing-remitting, secondary progressive or progressive-relapsing multiple sclerosis; some lacked subtype.

TCR beta cDNA libraries included unique molecular identifiers. TCRdb passed the PCR reads through MiXCR, listing each CDR3 protein once. The sample consists of some 690,000 distinct CDR3 sequences, roughly 27% of them appearing once. CDR3 length: 14 amino acids. CDR1 and CDR2 from the germline V gene are DFQATT and SNEGSKA (reference sequence). General study points: The normalized Chao1 diversity of multiple sclerosis patients was significantly lower than that of controls. TRBV5-6, TRBV5-1 and TRBV20-1 were among a handful of TRBV segments more frequent in patients than controls. Same-batch preparations were strongly co-clustered by F measure.

Source material: blood. The chain recombines TRBV20-1 with TRBJ2-1; 7 bases map to TRBD2. This clonotype was obtained from a girl aged 5 to 17 with multiple sclerosis. This CDR3 reads CSARGPRDYNERFF. For the CDR3, the DNA is TGCAGTGCTAGAGGGCCCCGGGACTACAATGAGCGGTTCTTC.